These 15 T cell receptor beta chains came from one sample sequenced in a study of cytomegalovirus exposure and HLA in healthy donors (dated by TCRdb to about 2017). Libraries were made using the immunoSEQ multiplex PCR assay. For the multiplex PCR, a mixture combining 60 forward primers for TCR Vbeta segments and 13 reverse primers for TCR Jbeta segments was used. TCRdb retrieved this table from immuneACCESS and kept in-frame rearrangements only. Not all clones are present; in checked studies, unresolved V genes account for under half, and no reason is known for the remainder. The sample table records a few hundred thousand clones; approximately 91% of these occur just once. About 1.7% of the sample is held by the ten biggest clonotypes. The material sequenced was PBMCs. These TCRs come from a girl aged 2-10 years in good health and CMV-seronegative.

The V and J genes are TRBV27 and TRBJ2-3, with 7 bases aligning to TRBD1. The germline V gene has CDR1 MNHEY and CDR2 SMNVEV (reference sequence). The J segment lost 0 bases and the V segment lost 3 bases, leaving 18 bases of the junction unmatched. The CDR3 length is 20 residues. The CDR3 sequence: CASSLGPRPTTGFSTDTQYF. As DNA, the CDR3 is TGTGCCAGCAGTTTGGGCCCTCGGCCTACGACAGGGTTTAGCACAGATACGCAGTATTTT.

This rearrangement joins TRBV9 to TRBJ1-5; the D gene is possibly TRBD1 (5 bases). This CDR3 spans 15 amino acids. V lost 1 base and J lost 6, with 14 bases in between. Germline V gene sequence: CDR1 SGDLS, CDR2 YYNGEE. CDR3 sequence reads: CASSVSGGESQPQHF. The CDR3 bases are TGTGCCAGCAGCGTATCGGGGGGGGAGTCTCAGCCCCAGCATTTT.

The gene calls are TRBV2 and TRBJ2-3, with 9 bases matching TRBD2. The V and J ends lost 2 bases and 5 bases, in that order; junction bases with no gene match: 5. The CDR3 sequence is 15 residues long. Germline V gene lookup returns CDR1 SNHLY and CDR2 FYNNEI. CDR3 sequence reads: CASSEWREGKDTQYF. Here the CDR3 DNA reads TGTGCCAGCAGTGAATGGCGGGAGGGCAAAGATACGCAGTATTTT.

The chain couples TRBV10-1 to TRBJ2-1, with D possibly TRBD2 on 5 matching bases. V lost 2 bases, J lost 8 bases, and 7 bases lay in between. The CDR3 is made up of 12 amino acids. Per the germline V gene, CDR1 is WNHNN and CDR2 is SYGVQD (reference sequence). CDR3 sequence (DNA): TGCGCCAGCAGTGAGATGGAGGATGAGCAGTTCTTC. Protein sequence: CASSEMEDEQFF.

The CDR3 is CASSTGQGFNGYTF. The CDR3 DNA is TGTGCCAGCAGCACGGGACAGGGGTTCAATGGCTACACCTTC. This chain joins TRBV9 and TRBJ1-2, with 10 bases identical to TRBD1. V lost 4 bases to trimming and J lost 6 bases; unmatched junction nucleotides: 6. In germline, CDR1 is SGDLS, CDR2 YYNGEE. The CDR3 sequence is 14 residues long.

This sequence joins TRBV6-5 and TRBJ2-1, with 8 nucleotides matching TRBD2. Germline loops: CDR1 MNHEY, CDR2 SVGAGI. The CDR3 has 13 amino acids. The V segment lost 10 bases and the J segment 5 bases; nucleotides outside the gene matches: 7. CDR3 residues: CANEAGANNEQFF. The CDR3 nucleotides are TGTGCCAACGAAGCGGGGGCCAACAATGAGCAGTTCTTC.

This clone was counted a single time. This chain links TRBV21-1 with TRBJ1-5; the table assigns TRBD1, which was not confirmed against the DNA. TRBV21-1 is a documented pseudogene. The CDR3 length is 16 residues. The chain's CDR3 is CASSTRTGGCNQPQHF. The CDR3 DNA is TGTGCCAGCAGCACCCGGACAGGCGGGTGCAATCAGCCCCAGCATTTT.

This chain connects TRBV2 to TRBJ1-5; 7 bases align to TRBD1. The CDR3 covers 15 residues. Trimming at V came to 6 bases and at J to 5 bases, leaving 10 bases not matched to a gene. Germline V gene lookup returns CDR1 SNHLY and CDR2 FYNNEI. The CDR3 sequence is CASRATGAGDQPQHF. In nucleotides, the CDR3 is TGTGCCAGCAGGGCAACAGGGGCAGGCGATCAGCCCCAGCATTTT.

This clone was counted once. This chain links TRBV5-4 with TRBJ1-1, with TRBD1 as a possible D gene (6 bases). Looked up from germline, CDR1 is SGHNT and CDR2 is YYREEE (reference sequence). V was clipped by 2 bases and J by 0 bases, with 14 bases between them. This CDR3 contains 16 residues. CDR3 sequence reads: CASSFSGGAVNTEAFF. The CDR3 DNA follows: TGTGCCAGCAGCTTTAGCGGGGGCGCGGTGAACACTGAAGCTTTCTTT.

J is TRBJ2-3 and V is TRBV10-1; TRBD2 agrees at 8 bases. The V gene end was trimmed by 8 bases and the J gene end by 9 bases; junction bases not matched to a gene: 7. CDR3 length: 12 residues. Germline V gene data show CDR1 as WNHNN and CDR2 as SYGVQD (reference sequence). This chain's CDR3 is CASSPGGDTQYF. Written as DNA, the CDR3 is TGCGCCAGCTCCCCGGGAGGGGACACGCAGTATTTT.

This chain joins TRBV28 and TRBJ1-2; D might be TRBD1 (6 bases). The CDR3 is made up of 12 amino acids. Trimming stripped 5 bases from V and 8 bases from J, with 12 bases between. The germline gives CDR1 MDHEN, CDR2 SYDVKM. DNA of the CDR3: TGTGCCAGCAGTCGCGGACAGCGGGGCTACACCTTC. As protein: CASSRGQRGYTF.

The count of this clone is one. V is TRBV6-6 and J is TRBJ1-1; D gene unclear. The germline CDR1 and CDR2 sequences are MNHNY and SVGAGI (reference sequence). This CDR3 has 13 residues. Trimming cost V 2 bases and J 6 bases, with 10 bases left between them. CDR3 nucleotides: TGTGCCAGCAGTTACGAGGCGGGGTCTGAAGCTTTCTTT. This sequence encodes CASSYEAGSEAFF.

The V and J genes are TRBV18 and TRBJ2-4, with D tentatively TRBD1 (5 bases). CDR1 is KGHSH and CDR2 is LQKENI in the germline V gene. Trimming cost V 3 bases and J 4 bases, with 22 bases left between them. The CDR3 runs 18 residues. CDR3 protein: CASSPVATGSLLKNIQYF. CDR3 in DNA: TGTGCCAGCTCACCGGTTGCTACAGGTAGTCTGCTTAAAAACATTCAGTACTTC.

The chain uses TRBV30 and TRBJ2-7; the match to TRBD1 covers 8 bases. CDR1 and CDR2 (germline): GTSNPN, SVGIG (reference sequence). The CDR3 contains 14 residues. V shed 4 bases, J shed 6 bases, and the junction held 11 bases outside the gene matches. The CDR3 coding sequence is TGTGCCTGGAATGCGCAGGGGGCGTCCCCCGAGCAGTACTTC. Amino acid sequence: CAWNAQGASPEQYF.

This rearrangement joins TRBV29-1 to TRBJ2-7, with 10 positions matching TRBD2. Germline CDR1 is SQVTM and CDR2 is ANQGSEA. CDR3 length equals 15 residues. Trimming at V came to 4 bases and at J to 7 bases, leaving 13 bases not matched to a gene. The CDR3 coding sequence is TGCAGCGTTGTTGGCCTAGCGGGGGAGTCGGGAGAGCAGTACTTC. Its protein product is CSVVGLAGESGEQYF.